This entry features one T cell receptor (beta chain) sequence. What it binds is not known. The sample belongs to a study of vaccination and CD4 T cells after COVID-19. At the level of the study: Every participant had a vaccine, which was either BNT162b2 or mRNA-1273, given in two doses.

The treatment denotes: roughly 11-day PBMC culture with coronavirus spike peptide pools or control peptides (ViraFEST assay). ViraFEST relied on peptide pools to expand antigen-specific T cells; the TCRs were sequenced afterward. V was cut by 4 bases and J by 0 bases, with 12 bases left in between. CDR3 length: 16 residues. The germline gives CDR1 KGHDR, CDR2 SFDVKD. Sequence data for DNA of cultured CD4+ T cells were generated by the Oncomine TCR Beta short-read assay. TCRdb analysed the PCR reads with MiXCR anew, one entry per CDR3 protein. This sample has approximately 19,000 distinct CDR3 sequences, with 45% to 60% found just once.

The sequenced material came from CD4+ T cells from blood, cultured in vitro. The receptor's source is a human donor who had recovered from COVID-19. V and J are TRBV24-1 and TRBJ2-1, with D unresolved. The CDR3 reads CATSDPGVSSYNEQFF. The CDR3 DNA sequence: TGTGCCACCAGTGACCCCGGAGTGAGCTCCTACAATGAGCAGTTCTTC.